What follows are 23 T cell receptor beta chains derived from one specimen sequenced in a study of blood T cell repertoires in COVID-19. TCRdb's copy holds only in-frame clones and misses some; the assay was immunoSEQ multiplex PCR. Among roughly 100,000 clones, 84% were seen once, and the ten largest hold around 9.4%. Sequenced input: peripheral blood. The source of these receptors is a man aged 35 to 55 with active or convalescent COVID-19.

This clone is a singleton in its sample. The chain couples TRBV27 to TRBJ1-3; 9 nucleotides line up with TRBD1. Germline V lookup: CDR1 MNHEY, CDR2 SMNVEV (reference sequence). V was pared by 5 bases and J by 8 bases, with 10 bases of the junction left unmatched. The CDR3 extends over 15 amino acids. CDR3 residues: CASSLQGAARDTIYF. In nucleotides, the CDR3 is TGTGCCAGCAGTCTACAGGGGGCGGCGAGAGACACCATATATTTT.

The chain employs TRBV6-1 and TRBJ2-5; D may be TRBD1 (5 bases). The V end was cut by 2 bases, the J end by 9 bases, with 10 bases between. The length of the CDR3 is 12 residues. Germline CDR1 is MNHNS and CDR2 is SASEGT. The CDR3 region is CASSENLGAQYF. CDR3 nucleotides: TGTGCCAGCAGTGAAAATTTAGGGGCCCAGTACTTC.

The rearrangement joins TRBV6-5 to TRBJ1-1, with TRBD1 identical over 8 bases. The germline gives CDR1 MNHEY, CDR2 SVGAGI. This CDR3 contains 15 residues. V lost 5 bases, J lost 6 bases, and 11 bases stayed unmatched. The CDR3, as DNA: TGTGCCAGCAGTCAGCCCCAGGGGGCTGGCGCTGAAGCTTTCTTT. This gives the protein CASSQPQGAGAEAFF.

Only one count was recorded for this clone. This sequence joins TRBV6-5 and TRBJ1-1; 8 nucleotides line up with TRBD1. The length of the CDR3 is 13 residues. Unmatched junction bases numbered 4, after V lost 8 bases and J lost 2 bases. Germline V CDR1 and CDR2: MNHEY, SVGAGI. In nucleotides, the CDR3 is TGTGCCAGCGTCGACAGGGGCAACACTGAAGCTTTCTTT. This gives the protein CASVDRGNTEAFF.

The chain carries TRBV4-3 and TRBJ2-2; 10 bases are a match to TRBD2. Trimming cost V 0 bases and J 2 bases; bases outside gene matches: 6. Germline V gene sequence: CDR1 LGHNA, CDR2 YSLEER. The CDR3 is 18 amino acids. The CDR3 here is CASSQETAGGTNTGELFF. In DNA, the CDR3 is TGCGCCAGCAGCCAAGAAACAGCGGGGGGGACTAACACCGGGGAGCTGTTTTTT.

The J gene is TRBJ2-6, the V gene TRBV5-6; D is perhaps TRBD1 (6 bases). Germline lookup yields CDR1 SGHDT and CDR2 YYEEEE. Trimming took off 10 bases at V and 1 base at J, with 15 bases between the two ends. The CDR3 spans 15 residues. The CDR3 is CAGTHQGSGANVLTF. The DNA for the CDR3 is TGTGCCGGCACCCATCAGGGGTCTGGGGCCAACGTCCTGACTTTC.

CDR3 nucleotides: TGTGCCAGCAGCCATACAGGGAGAGGTCAGCCCCAGCATTTT. It codes for CASSHTGRGQPQHF. The rearrangement joins TRBV7-2 to TRBJ1-5, with a weak D call TRBD1 (6 bases). In germline, CDR1 is SGHTA, CDR2 FQGNSA. The germline V and J ends were trimmed by 5 bases and 6 bases, with 14 bases remaining between them. This CDR3 comprises 14 residues.

CDR3 nucleotides: TGTGCCAGCAGTCCCTCACCCCGACAGACGAATAATTCACCCCTCCACTTT. This codes for CASSPSPRQTNNSPLHF. This chain connects TRBV9 to TRBJ1-6; TRBD1 might be the D (5 bases). Germline V lookup: CDR1 SGDLS, CDR2 YYNGEE. The germline V and J ends were trimmed by 5 bases and 5 bases, with 20 bases remaining between them. This CDR3 region has 17 residues.

This chain links TRBV5-6 with TRBJ2-2, with 7 bases that match TRBD1. Germline V CDR1 and CDR2: SGHDT, YYEEEE. V was pared by 0 bases and J by 7 bases, with 9 bases of the junction left unmatched. The CDR3 is 16 residues long. CDR3 in amino acids: CASSLARQGVDGELFF. CDR3 DNA sequence: TGTGCCAGCAGCTTGGCCCGGCAGGGGGTCGACGGGGAGCTGTTTTTT.

The chain combines TRBV7-3 with TRBJ1-6; D is perhaps TRBD1 (6 bases). V was shortened by 5 bases and J by 4 bases, with 12 bases between the two germline ends. Germline CDR1 SGHTA, CDR2 FQGTGA. This CDR3 is built from 15 residues. The CDR3 DNA follows: TGTGCCAGCAGCACAGATACAGGGTATAATTCACCCCTCCACTTT. This translates into CASSTDTGYNSPLHF.

This clone was observed a handful of times. The chain employs TRBV6-2 or TRBV6-3 and TRBJ2-3; D ambiguous. Trimming left V 6 bases short and J 4 bases short, with 11 bases between. Per germline, CDR1 MNHEY and CDR2 SVGEGT. The CDR3 is 13 residues long. The CDR3 region has the DNA TGTGCCAGCAGCCTGGCTGGGCCAGATACGCAGTATTTT. Protein sequence: CASSLAGPDTQYF.

This clone was observed a few times. The genes are TRBV14 and TRBJ2-7; 10 bases are shared with TRBD1. The trim removed 4 bases at V and 2 bases at J, leaving 5 bases unmatched. The CDR3 sequence is 15 residues long. Germline loops: CDR1 SGHDN, CDR2 FVKESK. The CDR3 reads CASSPGQGRAYEQYF. The CDR3 DNA reads TGTGCCAGCAGCCCGGGACAGGGGCGAGCCTACGAGCAGTACTTC.

The genes are TRBV24-1 and TRBJ1-2; unclear D gene. From germline, CDR1 is KGHDR and CDR2 SFDVKD. Trimming removed 1 base from V and 3 bases from J, with 8 bases in between. The CDR3 runs to 14 residues. Here the CDR3 reads CATSDFSRDYGYTF. In DNA, the CDR3 is TGTGCCACCAGTGATTTCTCCCGAGACTATGGCTACACCTTC.

V and J are TRBV2 and TRBJ1-2, with D unclear. Trimming cost V 0 bases and J 4 bases, with 9 bases left between them. The CDR3 has 14 amino acids. From germline, CDR1 is SNHLY and CDR2 FYNNEI. The DNA of the CDR3 is TGTGCCAGCAGTGAAGCGCGGGAAGGCTATGGCTACACCTTC. Protein product: CASSEAREGYGYTF.

V gene TRBV12-5 combines with J gene TRBJ1-1; possibly TRBD1 for D (6 bases). In germline, CDR1 is LGHNT, CDR2 FRNRAP. The CDR3 spans 14 residues. The germline V and J ends were trimmed by 6 bases and 1 base, with 12 bases remaining between them. The CDR3 DNA follows: TGTGCTAGTGGCCCACAGGGAAGGAACACTGAAGCTTTCTTT. This translates into CASGPQGRNTEAFF. The entire variable domain, with the rest obtained from reference TRBV12-5 and TRBJ1-1, is as follows: DARVTQTPRHKVTEMGQEVTMRCQPILGHNTVFWYRQTMMQGLELLAYFRNRAPLDDSGMPKDRFSAEMPDATLATLKIQPSEPRDSAVYFCASGPQGRNTEAFFGQGTRLTVV.

The chain combines TRBV30 with TRBJ2-3; tentatively, D is TRBD1 (5 bases). Germline V CDR1 and CDR2: GTSNPN, SVGIG (reference sequence). The V and J ends lost 4 bases and 5 bases respectively, with 19 bases between them. The CDR3 is made up of 15 amino acids. This chain's CDR3 is CAWNFGQGALDTQYF. Here the CDR3 DNA reads TGTGCCTGGAACTTCGGGCAGGGCGCATTAGATACGCAGTATTTT.

This clone was detected a few times. The rearrangement joins TRBV24-1 to TRBJ1-5; D call uncertain. Germline loops: CDR1 KGHDR, CDR2 SFDVKD. The CDR3 is 13 residues long. V was shortened by 6 bases and J by 0 bases, with 5 bases between the two germline ends. CDR3 nucleotides: TGTGCCACCAGTTTATCTAGCAATCAGCCCCAGCATTTT. It yields the protein CATSLSSNQPQHF.

The chain carries TRBV25-1 and TRBJ1-5; D is possibly TRBD1 (5 bases). V lost 1 base and J lost 1, with 14 bases in between. Per germline, CDR1 MGHDK and CDR2 SYGVNS. This CDR3 is built from 17 residues. The CDR3 loop is CASSESRGMGSNQPQHF. The DNA of the CDR3 is TGTGCCAGCAGTGAATCTCGGGGGATGGGGAGCAATCAGCCCCAGCATTTT. Variable domain in full (rest from reference TRBV25-1 and TRBJ1-5): EADIYQTPRYLVIGTGKKITLECSQTMGHDKMYWYQQDPGMELHLIHYSYGVNSTEKGDLSSESTVSRIRTEHFPLTLESARPSHTSQYLCASSESRGMGSNQPQHFGDGTRLSIL.

V is TRBV27 and J is TRBJ2-1, with D possibly TRBD1 on 6 matching bases. Germline V gene data show CDR1 as MNHEY and CDR2 as SMNVEV (reference sequence). There are 13 residues in the CDR3. Trimming took 2 bases from V and 9 from J, leaving 11 bases between them. The CDR3 here is CASSLNRASEQFF. The CDR3 region has the DNA TGTGCCAGCAGTTTAAACAGGGCTAGTGAGCAGTTCTTC.

The genes are TRBV28 and TRBJ1-4; 8 bases align to TRBD1. The CDR3 covers 15 residues. Germline assignment: CDR1 MDHEN and CDR2 SYDVKM. V gave up 10 bases and J gave up 0 bases; unmatched junction bases: 7. As DNA, the CDR3 is TGTGCCATTGGACAGGGAGTTACAACTAATGAAAAACTGTTTTTT. Residues: CAIGQGVTTNEKLFF.

Here the CDR3 reads CASSQQVNTEAFF. The CDR3 DNA reads as TGTGCCAGCAGCCAACAGGTGAACACTGAAGCTTTCTTT. The rearrangement joins TRBV4-2 to TRBJ1-1, with unresolved D. The V end lost 2 bases, the J end lost 0 bases, and 4 bases lay between the germline ends. The CDR3 is 13 amino acids. Germline CDR1 reads LGHNA; CDR2 reads YNFKEQ.

The gene calls are TRBV4-3 and TRBJ1-3; no definite D call. The CDR3 has 14 residues. V was trimmed by 0 bases and J by 2 bases, leaving 5 bases between them. The germline gives CDR1 LGHNA, CDR2 YSLEER. The CDR3: CASSQDRPGNTIYF. The CDR3 DNA sequence: TGCGCCAGCAGCCAAGACAGGCCTGGAAACACCATATATTTT.

The V gene is TRBV11-2, the J gene TRBJ1-2; D is ambiguous. V was shortened by 7 bases and J by 2 bases, with 20 bases between the two germline ends. Germline assignment: CDR1 SGHAT and CDR2 FQNNGV. This CDR3 has 16 residues. CDR3 bases: TGTGCCAGCACCCTAAGGCAGGCCTTGATAAACTATGGCTACACCTTC. It is translated as CASTLRQALINYGYTF.